The rows below give T cell receptor beta chains drawn from one sample of a study of blood T cell repertoires in COVID-19. Profiled with immunoSEQ multiplex PCR; TCRdb holds only in-frame clones, not every one. Of about 70,000 clones in the sample, more than 75% were seen once. The sample comprised peripheral blood. The source is a woman under 30 with acute or convalescent COVID-19. The CDR3 runs from the conserved cysteine through the conserved F or W. The D gene is left open where the match is weak. Only part of the rows carry a size: once, few, many, or a class if the clone is expanded.

16	TRBD1	.	TRBJ1-1	TRBV19	TGTGCCAGTAGTAGCACAGGGGGCCGGATACGGACTGAAGCTTTCTTT	CASSSTGGRIRTEAFF
13	.	.	TRBJ2-7	TRBV3-1/TRBV3-2	TGTGCCAGCAGCCAAGATGTCGGCTACGAGCAGTACTTC	CASSQDVGYEQYF
14	.	.	TRBJ1-1	TRBV6-5	TGTGCCAGCAGTTACCAACAGGGGAACACTGAAGCTTTCTTT	CASSYQQGNTEAFF
20	TRBD2	.	TRBJ2-3	TRBV3-1/TRBV3-2	TGTGCCAGCAGCCAAGGTACAGGAAACCTAGCGGGAGGTAGGACAGATACGCAGTATTTT	CASSQGTGNLAGGRTDTQYF
15	.	.	TRBJ1-1	TRBV18	TGTGCCAGCTCACAAATTCCGACAGGCCCCAATGAAGCTTTCTTT	CASSQIPTGPNEAFF
13	.	.	TRBJ1-1	TRBV6-2/TRBV6-3	TGTGCCAGCAGCCCCTGGGGGGGTACTGAAGCTTTCTTT	CASSPWGGTEAFF
14	TRBD1	once	TRBJ2-1	TRBV29-1	TGCAGCGTTGTTGTGGGACAGGGATACAATGAGCAGTTCTTC	CSVVVGQGYNEQFF
14	TRBD1	.	TRBJ1-1	TRBV5-1	TGCGCCAGCAGAACGGACAGGGGGCGAACTGAAGCTTTCTTT	CASRTDRGRTEAFF
12	.	.	TRBJ2-7	TRBV7-6	TGTGCCAGCAGCGCTGACTACGGCGAGCAGTACTTC	CASSADYGEQYF
13	.	.	TRBJ2-7	TRBV5-5	TGTGCCAGCAGCTTGGTTGCGACACCCATATGGTACTTC	CASSLVATPIWYF
14	TRBD1	.	TRBJ1-5	TRBV19	TGTGCCAGTAAACCAGGGGGGAGCAATCAGCCCCAGCATTTT	CASKPGGSNQPQHF
15	.	.	TRBJ1-2	TRBV5-1	TGCGCCAGCAGCCCGGGGGAACCTCCATACGACGGCTACACCTTC	CASSPGEPPYDGYTF
15	.	.	TRBJ2-2	TRBV7-9	TGTGCCAGCAGCAGAAGGCGGGAAGGGACCGGGGAGCTGTTTTTT	CASSRRREGTGELFF